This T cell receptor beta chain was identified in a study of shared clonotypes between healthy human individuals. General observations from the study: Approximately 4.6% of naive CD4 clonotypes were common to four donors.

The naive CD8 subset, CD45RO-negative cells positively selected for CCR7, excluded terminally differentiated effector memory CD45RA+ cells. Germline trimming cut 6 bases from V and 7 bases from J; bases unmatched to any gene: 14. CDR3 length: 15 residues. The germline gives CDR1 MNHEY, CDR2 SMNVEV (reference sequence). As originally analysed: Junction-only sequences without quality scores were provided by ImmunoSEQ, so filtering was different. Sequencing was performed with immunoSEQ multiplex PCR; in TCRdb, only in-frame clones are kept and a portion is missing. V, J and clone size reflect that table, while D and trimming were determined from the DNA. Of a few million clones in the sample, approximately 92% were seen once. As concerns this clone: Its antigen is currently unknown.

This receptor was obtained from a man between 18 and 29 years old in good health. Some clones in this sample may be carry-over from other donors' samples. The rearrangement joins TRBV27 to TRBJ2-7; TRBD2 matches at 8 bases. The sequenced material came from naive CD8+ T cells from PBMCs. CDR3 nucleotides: TGTGCCAGCAGACATACTAGCGGCCCTTTTTATGAGCAGTACTTC. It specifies CASRHTSGPFYEQYF.